These 22 T cell receptor beta chains originate from one sample sequenced in a study of post-analysis software for immune sequencing data. No antigens are known for them. The library was made from cDNA and included unique molecular identifiers. MiXCR, applied by TCRdb to the PCR reads, yields one record per CDR3 protein. The sample holds about 820,000 distinct CDR3 sequences, approximately 53% seen once. Notes on the study in general: Roughly 5 TRBV segments (TRBV5-6, TRBV5-1 and TRBV20-1 among them) occurred more frequently in patients than in controls.

Input material: blood. The source is a girl aged 5 to 17 with multiple sclerosis.

The V gene is TRBV20-1, the J gene TRBJ1-2; D is uncertain. The CDR3 loop spans 16 amino acids. V lost 2 bases to trimming and J lost 8 bases, with 24 bases between them. Germline V gene data show CDR1 as DFQATT and CDR2 as SNEGSKA (reference sequence). CDR3 sequence (DNA): TGCAGTGCTAGACGGATGAAGGCACAGTCGGGTGTAGGCTACACCTTC. Residues: CSARRMKAQSGVGYTF.

The rearrangement uses TRBV18 and TRBJ1-5; TRBD1 matches 8 bases. The CDR3 runs to 14 residues. CDR1 is KGHSH and CDR2 is LQKENI in the germline V gene. V gave up 4 bases and J gave up 7 bases; unmatched junction bases: 6. The DNA for the CDR3 is TGTGCCAGCTCACTACAGGGGGAGCGACAGCCCCAGCATTTT. Its protein is CASSLQGERQPQHF.

V gene TRBV5-5 combines with J gene TRBJ2-3; TRBD2 aligns across 8 bases. V dropped 5 bases and J dropped 1; count of bases not matched to a gene: 9. CDR1 is SGHKS and CDR2 is YYEKEE in the germline V gene (reference sequence). This CDR3 has 16 amino acids. The CDR3 DNA sequence: TGTGCCAGCAGGATCCCGGGAGGGATAGGCACAGATACGCAGTATTTT. Translation gives CASRIPGGIGTDTQYF.

This clonotype was seen a handful of times. V usage is TRBV28 and J usage is TRBJ1-2; D gene ambiguous. This CDR3 comprises 13 residues. V lost 2 bases, J lost 4 bases, and 8 bases lay in between. Germline assignment: CDR1 MDHEN and CDR2 SYDVKM. The CDR3 here is CASSLNSIYGYTF. The DNA of the CDR3 is TGTGCCAGCAGTTTAAACAGTATCTATGGCTACACCTTC.

The chain couples TRBV29-1 to TRBJ2-1; TRBD2 matches at 11 bases. Germline CDR1 SQVTM, CDR2 ANQGSEA. After removal of 4 bases from V and 6 bases from J, the junction contained 8 bases not matched to a gene. This CDR3 has 15 amino acids. The CDR3 region is CSVGLAGGLGNEQFF. The CDR3 DNA reads as TGCAGCGTTGGTTTAGCGGGAGGGTTAGGCAATGAGCAGTTCTTC.

This clonotype was picked up a small number of times. J is TRBJ1-2 and V is TRBV12-3 or TRBV12-4; no firm D call. V was trimmed by 5 bases and J by 8 bases, leaving 15 bases between them. The CDR3 covers 13 residues. In DNA, the CDR3 is TGTGCCAGCAGTCCGAATGACGTTTACGGCTACACCTTC. This encodes CASSPNDVYGYTF.

The J gene is TRBJ2-1, the V gene TRBV6-5; the match to TRBD2 covers 8 bases. Trimming removed 7 bases from V and 7 bases from J; junction bases left unmatched: 12. This CDR3 region has 15 residues. Germline V gene data show CDR1 as MNHEY and CDR2 as SVGAGI. The CDR3 DNA reads as TGTGCCAGCAATCGACTAGCGAGCGCCGAAAATGAGCAGTTCTTC. It yields the protein CASNRLASAENEQFF.

This chain uses TRBV6-4 with TRBJ2-1; D not resolved. The germline V gene has CDR1 MRHNA and CDR2 SNTAGT. V was clipped by 3 bases and J by 0 bases, with 6 bases between them. This CDR3 is built from 14 residues. This chain's CDR3 is CASSEDPSYNEQFF. The CDR3 DNA follows: TGTGCCAGCAGTGAGGACCCCTCCTACAATGAGCAGTTCTTC.

This clonotype was seen only a few times. The chain recombines TRBV20-1 with TRBJ2-7; tentative D call: TRBD2 (5 bases). The CDR3 sequence is 14 residues long. V lost 3 bases and J 0 bases, leaving 12 bases between the germline ends. Germline V gene lookup returns CDR1 DFQATT and CDR2 SNEGSKA (reference sequence). DNA for the CDR3: TGCAGTGCTAGCCGACTACCGAGCTCCTACGAGCAGTACTTC. Its protein is CSASRLPSSYEQYF.

This clonotype was counted a few times. This chain connects TRBV7-6 to TRBJ2-5; D is perhaps TRBD1 (6 bases). V lost 5 bases to trimming and J lost 5 bases, with 18 bases between them. CDR1 is SGHVS, CDR2 FNYEAQ, per germline. The CDR3 is 15 amino acids. For the CDR3, the DNA is TGTGCCAGCAGCCTTAGACCCAGGGGATTGGAGACCCAGTACTTC. Its protein product is CASSLRPRGLETQYF.

Many counts were recorded for this clonotype. This sequence joins TRBV20-1 and TRBJ2-5; TRBD2 matches at 7 bases. CDR3 size: 14 residues. Germline V gene lookup returns CDR1 DFQATT and CDR2 SNEGSKA (reference sequence). The ends lost 1 base at V and 4 bases at J; junction bases unmatched: 6. The CDR3 DNA follows: TGCAGTGCTAGAGGTCGGGAGGAGCGAGAGACCCAGTACTTC. It yields the protein CSARGREERETQYF.

The chain combines TRBV6-1 with TRBJ2-4; tentative D call: TRBD2 (6 bases). The J call may be incorrect, as the DNA end agrees better with TRBJ2-7. This CDR3 region has 16 residues. The germline CDR1 and CDR2 sequences are MNHNS and SASEGT. The CDR3 DNA reads TGTGCCAGCAGTGCCCGACGGGGGACCGCAACTTACGAGCAGTACTTC. Encoded protein: CASSARRGTATYEQYF.

V is TRBV4-1 and J is TRBJ1-2; 7 bases align to TRBD1. The germline V gene encodes CDR1 MGHRA and CDR2 YSYEKL. The length of the CDR3 is 15 residues. The trim removed 4 bases at V and 3 bases at J, leaving 8 bases unmatched. CDR3 coding DNA: TGCGCCAGCAGCCCAACAACAACAGGGGACTATGGCTACACCTTC. This gives the protein CASSPTTTGDYGYTF.

This clonotype was seen once. The V gene is TRBV15, the J gene TRBJ2-3; 13 bases map to TRBD2. The CDR3 totals 16 residues. CDR1 and CDR2 from the germline V gene are LNHNV and YYDKDF (reference sequence). V lost 7 bases to trimming and J lost 6 bases; unmatched junction nucleotides: 10. As DNA, the CDR3 is TGTGCCACCAACGAGGGACTAGCGGGGATTTCGGATACGCAGTATTTT. Amino acids: CATNEGLAGISDTQYF.

The genes are TRBV15 and TRBJ2-5, with D unresolved. Germline V gene data show CDR1 as LNHNV and CDR2 as YYDKDF (reference sequence). This CDR3 spans 13 amino acids. Trimming removed 1 base at V and 2 bases at J, with 5 bases between. The DNA of the CDR3 is TGTGCCACCAGCAGAGTTAGGCAAGAGACCCAGTACTTC. It specifies CATSRVRQETQYF.

This chain joins TRBV11-2 and TRBJ2-1; D remains ambiguous. The CDR3 has 15 residues. V gave up 2 bases and J gave up 3 bases, with 11 bases separating them. Germline V gene lookup returns CDR1 SGHAT and CDR2 FQNNGV. The DNA of the CDR3 is TGTGCCAGCAGCTTACTAGAGTTTGGCTACAATGAGCAGTTCTTC. Encoded protein: CASSLLEFGYNEQFF. Full variable domain (remainder filled in from reference TRBV11-2 and TRBJ2-1): EAGVAQSPRYKIIEKRQSVAFWCNPISGHATLYWYQQILGQGPKLLIQFQNNGVVDDSQLPKDRFSAERLKGVDSTLKIQPAKLEDSAVYLCASSLLEFGYNEQFFGPGTRLTVL.

CDR3 nucleotide sequence: TGTGCCAGCAGCCCACAGGGGCCGTGGGCCAAAAACATTCAGTACTTC. Translating gives CASSPQGPWAKNIQYF. The J gene is TRBJ2-4, the V gene TRBV6-8; 7 bases are a match to TRBD1. The CDR3 sequence is 16 residues long. Germline V gene sequence: CDR1 MNHGY, CDR2 SAAAGT. Losses at the gene ends were 6 bases for V and 1 base for J; bases not matched to a gene: 9.

This rearrangement joins TRBV5-1 to TRBJ1-6, with TRBD1 matching 8 bases. CDR3 size: 16 residues. Germline V gives CDR1 SGHRS, CDR2 YFSETQ. The V and J ends lost 4 bases and 7 bases, in that order; junction bases with no gene match: 10. The CDR3 loop is CASSVHGTGANSPLHF. In nucleotides, the CDR3 is TGCGCCAGCAGCGTCCACGGGACAGGTGCAAATTCACCCCTCCACTTT.

This rearrangement joins TRBV10-3 to TRBJ2-1, with D maybe TRBD1 (5 bases). Per the germline V gene, CDR1 is ENHRY and CDR2 is SYGVKD. V lost 2 bases to trimming and J lost 1 base, with 12 bases between them. The length of the CDR3 is 16 residues. The CDR3 loop is CAISEPRGRSYNEQFF. The CDR3 DNA reads TGTGCCATCAGTGAGCCTAGGGGAAGGTCCTACAATGAGCAGTTCTTC.

The V and J genes are TRBV7-9 and TRBJ2-3; TRBD2 matches 9 bases. This CDR3 has 17 amino acids. Unmatched junction bases numbered 11, after V lost 5 bases and J lost 2 bases. The germline V gene encodes CDR1 SEHNR and CDR2 FQNEAQ (reference sequence). The CDR3 DNA reads TGTGCCAGCAGCGCTCGGAGAAGCGGGGGGATCACAGATACGCAGTATTTT. Translated, it gives CASSARRSGGITDTQYF.

This clonotype was observed a few times. The junction and the germline gene differ at one end; a read error may be behind it. The chain carries TRBV20-1 and TRBJ2-5; maybe TRBD1 (6 bases). Germline V gene lookup returns CDR1 DFQATT and CDR2 SNEGSKA (reference sequence). This CDR3 region has 15 residues. CDR3 amino acids: CSARALRVGGETQYF. The CDR3 DNA follows: TGCAGTGCTAGAGCTTTACGTGTAGGGGGAGAGACCCAGTACTTT.

In DNA, the CDR3 is TGTGCCAGCAGCCAAGAGACGTGGTCTTACGAGCAGTACTTC. It codes for CASSQETWSYEQYF. The chain is built from TRBV14 and TRBJ2-7; D ambiguous. This CDR3 contains 14 residues. V was cut by 0 bases and J by 4 bases, with 10 bases left in between. Germline lookup yields CDR1 SGHDN and CDR2 FVKESK.